The T cell receptor (beta chain) described here comes from a study of T cells in Graves' hyperthyroidism and ophthalmopathy. Study in general: Before treatment of any kind, peripheral blood was taken at initial diagnosis.

Germline V gene data show CDR1 as MNHNS and CDR2 as SASEGT. This CDR3 comprises 17 residues. With 5 bases removed from V and 0 bases from J, the gap between germline ends came to 16 bases. Overall study findings and caveats: The blood repertoire included most of the expanded thyroid clonotypes above 0.001.

RNA transcripts gave rise to amplified TCR beta CDR3 regions. RT-PCR in the first round (using the HTBI primer set) targeted the TCR CDR3. TCRdb itself ran the multiplex PCR reads through MiXCR, one entry per CDR3 protein. The table records roughly 400,000 distinct CDR3 sequences, just under 25% of them present only once. In the case of this clonotype: What it recognizes is unknown.

The sequencing input was blood. V usage is TRBV6-1 and J usage is TRBJ2-2; the D gene is possibly TRBD1 (6 bases). The sequence came from a man aged 50 or older with Graves' hyperthyroidism. The CDR3 DNA sequence: TGTGCCAGCAGTCCCACTTTAGGGGGAGCGAACACCGGGGAGCTGTTTTTT. Translating gives CASSPTLGGANTGELFF.